The clone carrying this TCR beta chain occurred many times. Its target is unknown. The data were taken from a study of T-cell reconstitution after alpha-beta-depleted transplantation in children. Study results and caveats: Where alpha-beta T cells came from about two months after transplant was reportedly several hundred expanded graft clones. After transplant, high TCRbeta diversity at day 60 in some patients arose from surviving recipient T cells and thymic progenitors. T-cell counts and diversity at one year post-transplant came mainly from newly produced T cells.

A TCRbeta library incorporating unique molecular identifiers was prepared. Using its own MiXCR run on the PCR reads, TCRdb lists one record per CDR3 protein. The repertoire has 200,000 to 300,000 distinct CDR3 sequences, about 26% of them found once; the top ten carry about 2.5%. This clonotype was obtained from a girl aged 2-10 years with Fanconi anemia, due to receive a stem cell transplant. The sequencing here drew on PBMCs, taken before TCRalphabeta/CD19-depleted stem cell transplant.

The chain's CDR3 is CASSWTSVAYEQYF. In DNA, the CDR3 is TGTGCCAGCAGCTGGACTAGCGTTGCCTACGAGCAGTACTTC. The chain uses TRBV7-8 and TRBJ2-7; 9 nucleotides line up with TRBD2. Germline CDR1 reads SGHVS; CDR2 reads FQNEAQ. The CDR3 has 14 residues. V shed 4 bases, J shed 2 bases, and the junction held 3 bases outside the gene matches.